These 22 T cell receptor beta chains were all obtained from the same sample, sequenced in a study of cytomegalovirus exposure and HLA in healthy donors. A multiplex PCR was run with 60 Vbeta primers and 13 Jbeta primers. Libraries were prepared by immunoSEQ multiplex PCR; TCRdb keeps only in-frame clonotypes and omits some of them. This table holds roughly 190,000 clones, roughly 80% found once. The material sequenced was PBMCs. The receptors stem from a woman aged 18-30 years in good health and CMV-seronegative.

This chain connects TRBV29-1 to TRBJ2-1; weak D call: TRBD2 (6 bases). Trimming took 6 bases from V and 7 from J, leaving 22 bases between them. The CDR3 covers 15 residues. From germline, CDR1 is SQVTM and CDR2 ANQGSEA. For the CDR3, the DNA is TGCAGCGTCCCCTCGGGGGTCCGATCGTGGAATGAGCAGTTCTTC. Translated: CSVPSGVRSWNEQFF.

V is TRBV11-3 and J is TRBJ2-3; 8 bases line up with TRBD1. The germline V gene has CDR1 SGHNT and CDR2 YENEEA. The ends lost 3 bases at V and 4 bases at J; junction bases unmatched: 6. This CDR3 has 15 residues. For the CDR3, the DNA is TGTGCCAGCAGCTTCATTTCAGGGGGCCCAGATACGCAGTATTTT. This encodes CASSFISGGPDTQYF.

This clone has a single count. The chain recombines TRBV18 with TRBJ1-5; the D gene is possibly TRBD1 (6 bases). CDR3 length: 13 amino acids. The germline CDR1 and CDR2 sequences are KGHSH and LQKENI. The ends were cut back, 8 bases at V and 2 bases at J, with 10 bases in the middle. The CDR3 DNA is TGTGCCAGCCAGGACAGCCGCAATCAGCCCCAGCATTTT. Translation: CASQDSRNQPQHF.

This sequence joins TRBV7-6 and TRBJ1-2; D remains ambiguous. Trimming shortened V by 1 base and J by 4 bases, and 7 bases separated the two germline ends. The CDR3 runs 13 residues. Germline CDR1 SGHVS, CDR2 FNYEAQ. CDR3 sequence: CASSLVASYGYTF. In nucleotides, the CDR3 is TGTGCCAGCAGCTTAGTGGCAAGCTATGGCTACACCTTC.

The CDR3 region has the DNA TGTGCCAGCAGCTTAACCTCCGCCGGCAATGAGCAGTTCTTC. Protein sequence: CASSLTSAGNEQFF. The J gene is TRBJ2-1, the V gene TRBV7-3, with D uncertain. Germline CDR1 and CDR2: SGHTA and FQGTGA. Trimming pared 0 bases from V and 6 bases from J, leaving 9 bases between. There are 14 residues in the CDR3.

This chain uses TRBV19 with TRBJ1-5; no firm D call. Germline assignment: CDR1 LNHDA and CDR2 SQIVND (reference sequence). The CDR3 extends over 16 amino acids. Trimming removed 1 base from V and 7 bases from J, with 17 bases in between. The CDR3, as DNA: TGTGCCAGTAGTATAGCCCCGGGGAGAACCAGGCAGCCCCAGCATTTT. It is translated as CASSIAPGRTRQPQHF.

The gene calls are TRBV7-9 and TRBJ2-3; 11 bases agree with TRBD2. The germline gives CDR1 SEHNR, CDR2 FQNEAQ (reference sequence). The CDR3 extends over 15 amino acids. The V gene end was trimmed by 8 bases and the J gene end by 4 bases; junction bases not matched to a gene: 8. CDR3 sequence reads: CASVPTSGSSDTQYF. The CDR3 nucleotides are TGTGCCAGCGTGCCAACTAGCGGGAGCTCAGATACGCAGTATTTT.

The CDR3 reads CASSSARDTLAKNIQYF. CDR3 coding DNA: TGTGCCAGCAGTTCGGCCAGGGACACCTTAGCCAAAAACATTCAGTACTTC. The chain combines TRBV27 with TRBJ2-4; possible D gene TRBD1, 6 bases. Trimming stripped 4 bases from V and 0 bases from J, with 16 bases between. Germline CDR1 MNHEY, CDR2 SMNVEV (reference sequence). The CDR3 is made up of 17 amino acids.

The chain recombines TRBV7-8 with TRBJ2-2, with D perhaps TRBD1 (6 bases). V shed 5 bases and J shed 2 bases, with 15 bases lying between them. The germline gives CDR1 SGHVS, CDR2 FQNEAQ. This CDR3 is built from 16 residues. The CDR3, as DNA: TGTGCCAGCAGCAGAGCTCGACAGGAAAACACCGGGGAGCTGTTTTTT. Encoded protein: CASSRARQENTGELFF.

This rearrangement joins TRBV6-1 to TRBJ2-2; D is ambiguous. V lost 1 base and J lost 0, with 9 bases in between. The CDR3 has 16 residues. Germline CDR1 and CDR2: MNHNS and SASEGT. CDR3 sequence reads: CASSEGPHPNTGELFF. CDR3 DNA sequence: TGTGCCAGCAGTGAAGGGCCGCATCCGAACACCGGGGAGCTGTTTTTT.

Here the CDR3 DNA reads TGTGCCAGTAGTGGACTAGCGGGGGGCCGTCACACAGATACGCAGTATTTT. This translates into CASSGLAGGRHTDTQYF. The chain combines TRBV19 with TRBJ2-3; TRBD2 matches 14 bases. This CDR3 has 17 amino acids. Trimming took 5 bases from V and 2 from J; bases not matched to a gene: 6. The germline CDR1 and CDR2 sequences are LNHDA and SQIVND (reference sequence).

The J gene is TRBJ2-7, the V gene TRBV2, with no clear D. Germline V gene lookup returns CDR1 SNHLY and CDR2 FYNNEI. Trimming cost V 0 bases and J 7 bases, with 16 bases left between them. This CDR3 has 15 residues. DNA of the CDR3: TGTGCCAGCAGTGAAGCGCTTCGGGTCCTTGGGGAGCAGTACTTC. Amino acid sequence: CASSEALRVLGEQYF. The complete variable domain, with remaining parts taken from reference TRBV2 and TRBJ2-7, reads EPEVTQTPSHQVTQMGQEVILRCVPISNHLYFYWYRQILGQKVEFLVSFYNNEISEKSEIFDDQFSVERPDGSNFTLKIRSTKLEDSAMYFCASSEALRVLGEQYFGPGTRLTVT.

CDR3 nucleotide sequence: TGTGCCAGCAAGGGGGTAGAACCTCAAGCTTTCTTT. This translates into CASKGVEPQAFF. This chain links TRBV11-3 with TRBJ1-1; D is possibly TRBD1 (6 bases). Germline CDR1 is SGHNT and CDR2 is YENEEA. The CDR3 spans 12 residues. Trimming shortened V by 7 bases and J by 9 bases, and 15 bases separated the two germline ends.

This chain connects TRBV6-1 to TRBJ1-5; D call uncertain. The V gene lost 2 bases and the J gene lost 6 bases, with 11 bases spanning the gap. The CDR3 consists of 14 residues. In germline, CDR1 is MNHNS, CDR2 SASEGT. The CDR3 reads CASSELRHFQPQHF. The CDR3 DNA reads as TGTGCCAGCAGTGAATTACGACATTTTCAGCCCCAGCATTTT.

The CDR3 coding sequence is TGTGCCAGCAATCCTTACCGGGGGGCAAATGAGCAGTTCTTC. This gives the protein CASNPYRGANEQFF. V and J are TRBV6-5 and TRBJ2-1; D perhaps matches TRBD2 (7 bases). The germline CDR1 and CDR2 sequences are MNHEY and SVGAGI. V was cut by 7 bases and J by 7 bases, with 17 bases left in between. The CDR3 runs to 14 residues.

This clone was observed a single time. The gene calls are TRBV5-1 and TRBJ1-1; tentative D call: TRBD1 (6 bases). CDR1 and CDR2 (germline): SGHRS, YFSETQ. V was pared by 1 base and J by 1 base, with 8 bases between. The CDR3 loop spans 14 amino acids. The CDR3 loop reads CASSLPDRNTEAFF. CDR3 nucleotide sequence: TGCGCCAGCAGCTTGCCGGACAGGAACACTGAAGCTTTCTTT.

The chain links TRBV10-2 to TRBJ2-3; D may be TRBD1 (6 bases). Deletions cut 6 bases from V and 5 bases from J, with 12 bases between. The CDR3 sequence is 13 residues long. From germline, CDR1 is WSHSY and CDR2 SAAADI. The chain's CDR3 is CASRNTGLDTQYF. The CDR3 bases are TGCGCCAGCAGAAACACAGGGTTAGATACGCAGTATTTT.

The chain combines TRBV12-5 with TRBJ2-6; D is ambiguous. This CDR3 is built from 14 residues. Germline V gene sequence: CDR1 LGHNT, CDR2 FRNRAP. Between the trimmed V and J ends, which lost 5 bases and 1 base, there was a span of 6 bases. CDR3 in amino acids: CASGQDSGANVLTF. DNA for the CDR3: TGTGCTAGTGGTCAGGATTCTGGGGCCAACGTCCTGACTTTC.

The rearrangement joins TRBV6-6 to TRBJ1-6, with unresolved D. V was shortened by 6 bases and J by 2 bases, with 14 bases between the two germline ends. The germline V gene has CDR1 MNHNY and CDR2 SVGAGI (reference sequence). The CDR3 has 16 residues. The CDR3 nucleotides are TGTGCCAGCAGCCAAGAAGAGGCACCCTATAATTCACCCCTCCACTTT. Protein: CASSQEEAPYNSPLHF.

The chain couples TRBV11-1 to TRBJ2-3; possibly TRBD2 for D (6 bases). V lost 3 bases and J lost 1, with 11 bases in between. The length of the CDR3 is 15 residues. Germline-derived CDR1 and CDR2 are SGHAT and FQDESV (reference sequence). DNA for the CDR3: TGTGCCAGCAGCTTCGGCGGGGACCGCACAGATACGCAGTATTTT. Translating gives CASSFGGDRTDTQYF.

This chain connects TRBV6-1 to TRBJ1-2; 7 bases fit TRBD1. The V gene end was trimmed by 1 base and the J gene end by 6 bases; junction bases not matched to a gene: 5. The germline V gene encodes CDR1 MNHNS and CDR2 SASEGT. The CDR3 extends over 14 amino acids. The CDR3: CASSEVNRGDGYTF. The CDR3 region has the DNA TGTGCCAGCAGTGAAGTGAACAGGGGAGATGGCTACACCTTC.

The chain links TRBV7-3 to TRBJ1-2; TRBD1 is a possible D gene (6 bases). The CDR3 extends over 22 amino acids. Deletions cut 5 bases from V and 7 bases from J, with 41 bases between. Germline V gene data show CDR1 as SGHTA and CDR2 as FQGTGA. The chain's CDR3 is CASSLNNLGHLDPNSGQSGYTF. The CDR3 DNA sequence: TGTGCCAGCAGCCTTAATAACCTAGGCCACCTAGATCCTAACTCCGGACAGTCTGGCTACACCTTC.